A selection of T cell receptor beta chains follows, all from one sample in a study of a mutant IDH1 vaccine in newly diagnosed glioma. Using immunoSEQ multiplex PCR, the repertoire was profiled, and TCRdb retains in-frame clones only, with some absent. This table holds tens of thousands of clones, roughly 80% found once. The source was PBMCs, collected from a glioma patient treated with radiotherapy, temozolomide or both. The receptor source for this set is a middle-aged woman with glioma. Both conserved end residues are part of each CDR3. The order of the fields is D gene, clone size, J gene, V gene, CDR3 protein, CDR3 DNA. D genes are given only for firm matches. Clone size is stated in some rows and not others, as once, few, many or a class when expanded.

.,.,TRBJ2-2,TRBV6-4,CASSGTAENTGELFF,TGTGCCAGCAGTGGGACGGCGGAGAACACCGGGGAGCTGTTTTTT
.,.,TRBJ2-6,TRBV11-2,CASSSVRSGANVLTF,TGTGCCAGCAGCTCCGTAAGGTCTGGGGCCAACGTCCTGACTTTC
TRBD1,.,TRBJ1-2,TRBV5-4,CASSQKDRIGYGYTF,TGTGCCAGCAGCCAGAAGGACAGGATAGGCTATGGCTACACCTTC
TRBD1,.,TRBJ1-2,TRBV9,CASSIRQGAPYGYTF,TGTGCCAGCAGCATAAGACAGGGGGCCCCATATGGCTACACCTTC
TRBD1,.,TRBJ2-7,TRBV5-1,CASRTGGKYEQYF,TGCGCCAGCCGGACAGGGGGGAAATACGAGCAGTACTTC
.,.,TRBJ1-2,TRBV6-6,CASLKGGDYGYTF,TGTGCCAGCCTAAAGGGGGGGGACTATGGCTACACCTTC
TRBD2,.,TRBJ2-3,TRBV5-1,CASSWRGGREDTQYF,TGCGCCAGCAGCTGGCGGGGGGGCCGCGAAGATACGCAGTATTTT
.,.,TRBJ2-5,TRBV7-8,CASSLGSGGWETQYF,TGTGCCAGCAGCTTAGGTTCCGGGGGTTGGGAGACCCAGTACTTC
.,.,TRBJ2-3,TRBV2,CASSEKGMGTDTQYF,TGTGCCAGCAGTGAGAAGGGAATGGGGACAGATACGCAGTATTTT
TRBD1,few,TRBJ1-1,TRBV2,CASSKGQGFPGNTEAFF,TGTGCCAGCAGTAAGGGACAGGGGTTCCCCGGGAACACTGAAGCTTTCTTT
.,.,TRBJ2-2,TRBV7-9,CASSLDVRWPAGELFF,TGTGCCAGCAGCTTAGACGTTAGATGGCCGGCCGGGGAGCTGTTTTTT
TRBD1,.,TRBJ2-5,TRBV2,CASSGTGGRETQYF,TGTGCCAGCAGTGGAACAGGGGGCAGAGAGACCCAGTACTTC
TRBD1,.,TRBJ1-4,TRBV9,CASSVGGGQGNEKLFF,TGTGCCAGCAGCGTAGGTGGGGGACAGGGGAATGAAAAACTGTTTTTT
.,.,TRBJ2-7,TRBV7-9,CASSFTSSYEQYF,TGTGCCAGCAGCTTTACTAGCTCCTACGAGCAGTACTTC
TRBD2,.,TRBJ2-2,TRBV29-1,CSVTSGGFKNTGELFF,TGCAGCGTTACCAGCGGGGGTTTCAAGAACACCGGGGAGCTGTTTTTT